The 3 T cell receptor beta chains listed next were all sequenced from one sample in a study of T cells in Graves' hyperthyroidism and ophthalmopathy. The CDR3 regions of TCR beta were amplified from RNA transcripts. First-round RT-PCR targeting the TCR CDR3 was performed with the HTBI primer set. TCRdb reprocessed the multiplex PCR reads via MiXCR and lists one record per CDR3 protein. The table records around 100,000 distinct CDR3 sequences, 40% to 50% of them present only once. The specimen was blood. The receptors derive from a middle-aged man with Graves' hyperthyroidism.

This chain uses TRBV2 with TRBJ1-6; D may be TRBD1 (5 bases). CDR1 and CDR2 (germline): SNHLY, FYNNEI. Trimming stripped 1 base from V and 5 bases from J, with 9 bases between. CDR3 length: 15 residues. CDR3 bases: TGTGCCAGCAGTGAAGTAGCGGGGGATAATTCACCCCTCCACTTT. This sequence encodes CASSEVAGDNSPLHF.

Of note for this clonotype: A much larger clone differs from this one at a single base, so this may be a read error. The chain couples TRBV5-8 to TRBJ2-1; maybe TRBD2 (6 bases). CDR3 length: 16 amino acids. Germline-derived CDR1 and CDR2 are SGHTS and YDEGEE. Trimming left V 1 base short and J 0 bases short, with 11 bases between. CDR3 DNA sequence: TGTGCCAGCAGCTTGTATTTCGGGGGCTCCTACAATGAGCAGTTCTTC. This sequence encodes CASSLYFGGSYNEQFF.

J is TRBJ1-3 and V is TRBV2; 9 bases are a match to TRBD1. This CDR3 region has 14 residues. V was pared by 3 bases and J by 7 bases, with 4 bases of the junction left unmatched. CDR1 is SNHLY and CDR2 is FYNNEI in the germline V gene. Here the CDR3 reads CASSEIGTGNTIYF. DNA for the CDR3: TGTGCCAGCAGTGAGATAGGGACAGGGAACACCATATATTTT.